One and the same sample provided the 22 T cell receptor beta chains below, sequenced in a study of blood T cell repertoires in COVID-19. Only in-frame clones appear in the TCRdb table, and some are missing; sequencing was by immunoSEQ multiplex PCR. Counted here are about 73,000 clones, about four fifths occurring once; the ten biggest clones make up around 28%. Sequencing used peripheral blood. All receptors come from a human donor in a cohort sampled during active COVID-19.

This clone has just a few counts. V gene TRBV5-5 combines with J gene TRBJ2-2; D not certain. Germline V gives CDR1 SGHKS, CDR2 YYEKEE (reference sequence). The length of the CDR3 is 14 residues. Trimming shortened V by 0 bases and J by 3 bases, and 6 bases separated the two germline ends. The chain's CDR3 is CASSLARHTGELFF. The CDR3 coding sequence is TGTGCCAGCAGCTTGGCTAGACACACCGGGGAGCTGTTTTTT.

The rearrangement joins TRBV6-1 to TRBJ2-5; TRBD2 aligns across 9 bases. The germline gives CDR1 MNHNS, CDR2 SASEGT. The CDR3 is 18 amino acids. The trim removed 0 bases at V and 5 bases at J, leaving 13 bases unmatched. CDR3 bases: TGTGCCAGCAGTGAAGCTTCGGGACTAGCCCTTCTGCGGGAGACCCAGTACTTC. Its translation: CASSEASGLALLRETQYF.

This chain links TRBV19 with TRBJ1-1; D is possibly TRBD1 (6 bases). CDR1 is LNHDA, CDR2 SQIVND, per germline (reference sequence). The V end was cut by 1 base, the J end by 8 bases, with 11 bases between. This CDR3 region has 13 residues. The CDR3 region has the DNA TGTGCCAGTAGTATAGGTCCCGACAGGGAAGCTTTCTTT. Its translation: CASSIGPDREAFF.

The gene calls are TRBV3-1 (or the pseudogene TRBV3-2) and TRBJ2-7; TRBD2 matches at 10 bases. With 1 base clipped from V and 5 bases from J, the junction kept 14 bases outside the gene matches. Germline V gene lookup returns CDR1 LGHDT and CDR2 YNNKEL (reference sequence). The CDR3 consists of 18 residues. Written as DNA, the CDR3 is TGTGCCAGCAGCCAAGTACCCCCCCGGCTAGCGGGGGCTCACGAGCAGTACTTC. Its protein product is CASSQVPPRLAGAHEQYF.

V gene TRBV19 combines with J gene TRBJ2-3; D gene unclear. Germline V lookup: CDR1 LNHDA, CDR2 SQIVND (reference sequence). Trimming shortened V by 9 bases and J by 0 bases, and 13 bases separated the two germline ends. This CDR3 has 14 amino acids. CDR3 protein: CASTVGLSTDTQYF. Here the CDR3 DNA reads TGTGCCAGCACAGTAGGCCTAAGCACAGATACGCAGTATTTT.

The V call is TRBV18, the J call TRBJ2-7, with a tentative D call TRBD1 (5 bases). Germline V lookup: CDR1 KGHSH, CDR2 LQKENI. V was clipped by 2 bases and J by 0 bases, with 17 bases between them. The length of the CDR3 is 17 residues. Written as DNA, the CDR3 is TGTGCCAGCTCACCAAGGGGATCGGGCCCTCCCTCCTACGAGCAGTACTTC. Protein sequence: CASSPRGSGPPSYEQYF.

In its sample, this clone was seen once. The genes are TRBV6-5 and TRBJ2-5; the D gene is possibly TRBD2 (5 bases). CDR1 is MNHEY, CDR2 SVGAGI, per germline. CDR3 length equals 12 residues. With 6 bases removed from V and 2 bases from J, the gap between germline ends came to 7 bases. This chain's CDR3 is CASSRRQETQYF. The CDR3 DNA is TGTGCCAGCAGCCGGAGGCAAGAGACCCAGTACTTC.

The CDR3 here is CASSQGTTGLSGNTIYF. CDR3 in DNA: TGTGCCAGCAGCCAAGGCACTACAGGGCTCTCTGGAAACACCATATATTTT. The chain is built from TRBV4-2 and TRBJ1-3; tentative D call: TRBD1 (6 bases). The CDR3 covers 17 residues. Germline V gene data show CDR1 as LGHNA and CDR2 as YNFKEQ. V was shortened by 1 base and J by 0 bases, with 13 bases between the two germline ends.

The CDR3 sequence: CASSPTKDEQYF. In nucleotides, the CDR3 is TGTGCCAGCAGTCCCACTAAAGACGAGCAGTACTTC. V is TRBV2 and J is TRBJ2-7, with no clear D. The germline V gene encodes CDR1 SNHLY and CDR2 FYNNEI. V was clipped by 5 bases and J by 5 bases, with 10 bases between them. CDR3 length equals 12 residues.

The rearrangement links TRBV19 to TRBJ2-6, with TRBD1 matching 10 bases. V gave up 9 bases and J gave up 1 base; unmatched junction bases: 6. CDR1 LNHDA and CDR2 SQIVND come from the germline V gene (reference sequence). This CDR3 is built from 16 residues. The CDR3 here is CASTDRGGSGANVLTF. The CDR3 DNA reads as TGTGCCAGCACGGACAGGGGGGGATCTGGGGCCAACGTCCTGACTTTC.

In this sample, this clone turned up once. The DNA of the CDR3 is TGTGCCAGCAGTGTCAGATACCAAGAGACCCAGTACTTC. Its translation: CASSVRYQETQYF. This chain connects TRBV2 to TRBJ2-5; the D is unclear. The CDR3 totals 13 residues. The V gene lost 4 bases and the J gene lost 0 bases, with 6 bases spanning the gap. Germline V CDR1 and CDR2: SNHLY, FYNNEI.

The genes are TRBV2 and TRBJ2-7; 9 nucleotides align to TRBD1. J gave up 7 bases and V 5 bases, and 12 bases lay outside the gene matches. The CDR3 contains 15 residues. CDR1 is SNHLY and CDR2 is FYNNEI in the germline V gene. CDR3 residues: CASSPQQGAPGEQYF. The CDR3 bases are TGTGCCAGCAGTCCCCAACAGGGGGCGCCGGGGGAGCAGTACTTC. The full variable domain, completed using reference TRBV2 and TRBJ2-7, is EPEVTQTPSHQVTQMGQEVILRCVPISNHLYFYWYRQILGQKVEFLVSFYNNEISEKSEIFDDQFSVERPDGSNFTLKIRSTKLEDSAMYFCASSPQQGAPGEQYFGPGTRLTVT.

This sequence joins TRBV28 and TRBJ2-3, with 9 bases fitting TRBD1. This CDR3 is 15 amino acids long. Germline assignment: CDR1 MDHEN and CDR2 SYDVKM. V lost 5 bases, J lost 4 bases, and 7 bases stayed unmatched. The CDR3 DNA follows: TGTGCCAGCAGTAACAGCCGGACAGGGGCAGATACGCAGTATTTT. This gives the protein CASSNSRTGADTQYF. Full variable domain (missing parts from reference TRBV28 and TRBJ2-3): DVKVTQSSRYLVKRTGEKVFLECVQDMDHENMFWYRQDPGLGLRLIYFSYDVKMKEKGDIPEGYSVSREKKERFSLILESASTNQTSMYLCASSNSRTGADTQYFGPGTRLTVL.

This rearrangement joins TRBV6-5 to TRBJ1-4; tentative D call: TRBD1 (5 bases). V was pared by 6 bases and J by 10 bases, with 9 bases between. The CDR3 is 11 amino acids. Germline CDR1 reads MNHEY; CDR2 reads SVGAGI. CDR3 in amino acids: CASRDQGKLFF. CDR3 in DNA: TGTGCCAGCAGAGACCAGGGAAAACTGTTTTTT.

V gene TRBV7-3 combines with J gene TRBJ2-2, with D perhaps matching TRBD1 (6 bases). The CDR3 has 12 residues. CDR1 is SGHTA and CDR2 is FQGTGA in the germline V gene. V lost 4 bases and J 7 bases, leaving 7 bases between the germline ends. The CDR3 spells CASSYRDGELFF. The CDR3 DNA sequence: TGTGCCAGCAGCTACAGGGACGGGGAGCTGTTTTTT.

This chain uses TRBV6-2 or TRBV6-3 with TRBJ2-5; 7 nucleotides agree with TRBD2. This CDR3 has 15 amino acids. V was clipped by 6 bases and J by 4 bases; unmatched bases: 11. Per the germline V gene, CDR1 is MNHEY and CDR2 is SVGEGT. The DNA of the CDR3 is TGTGCCAGCAGCCCCGGACTAGTGCGCGGAGAGACCCAGTACTTC. Protein: CASSPGLVRGETQYF.

The rearrangement uses TRBV4-2 and TRBJ1-1; 9 positions agree with TRBD1. After removal of 1 base from V and 3 bases from J, the junction contained 3 bases not matched to a gene. Germline CDR1 is LGHNA and CDR2 is YNFKEQ. CDR3 length: 15 residues. Here the CDR3 reads CASSQAQGADTEAFF. CDR3 nucleotides: TGTGCCAGCAGCCAAGCACAGGGGGCGGACACTGAAGCTTTCTTT.

As concerns this clone: The junction shows a germline mismatch at one end, possibly a read error. V is TRBV7-7 and J is TRBJ2-1, with D perhaps matching TRBD2 (6 bases). The CDR3 has 15 amino acids. Germline-derived CDR1 and CDR2 are SSHAT and FNYEAQ (reference sequence). The CDR3 DNA follows: TGTGCTAGCAGCCCGGACTATAGCTCCTACAATGAGCAGTTCTTC. This sequence encodes CASSPDYSSYNEQFF.

The rearrangement links TRBV12-3 or TRBV12-4 to TRBJ1-2; D ambiguous. Trimming took 7 bases from V and 5 from J, leaving 14 bases between them. This CDR3 spans 13 amino acids. This CDR3 reads CASTLEGIYGYTF. In nucleotides, the CDR3 is TGTGCCAGCACCCTCGAGGGCATATATGGCTACACCTTC.

V gene TRBV7-2 combines with J gene TRBJ2-7; a possible D gene is TRBD2 (7 bases). This CDR3 is built from 16 residues. Germline-derived CDR1 and CDR2 are SGHTA and FQGNSA. Trimming shortened V by 6 bases and J by 2 bases, and 20 bases separated the two germline ends. The CDR3 sequence is CASSEGGVALPYEQYF. The CDR3 DNA reads as TGTGCCAGCAGTGAGGGGGGGGTCGCCTTACCCTACGAGCAGTACTTC.

The gene calls are TRBV3-1 (or the pseudogene TRBV3-2) and TRBJ2-4; no reliable D call. The CDR3 spans 14 residues. Germline CDR1 and CDR2: LGHDT and YNNKEL (reference sequence). The ends were cut back, 2 bases at V and 6 bases at J, with 11 bases in the middle. The CDR3 coding sequence is TGTGCCAGCAGCCAATTTAAATCCGGAAACATTCAGTACTTC. This sequence encodes CASSQFKSGNIQYF.

This chain links TRBV5-6 with TRBJ2-7; TRBD1 might be the D (6 bases). Germline V lookup: CDR1 SGHDT, CDR2 YYEEEE. The CDR3 is 13 residues long. The V end was cut by 4 bases, the J end by 2 bases, with 10 bases between. Written as DNA, the CDR3 is TGTGCCAGCAGCCGCGACAGGACCTACGAGCAGTACTTC. It specifies CASSRDRTYEQYF.